This T cell receptor beta chain was profiled in a study of CD8 T cells in ankylosing spondylitis. Construction of TCR beta libraries was performed using quantitative 5'-RACE with molecular barcodes. One entry per CDR3 protein, called by TCRdb with MiXCR from the 5' RACE reads. Of more than 95,000 distinct CDR3 sequences in the sample, roughly 8.3% were seen once. The length of the CDR3 is 13 residues. Per germline, CDR1 SGHTA and CDR2 FQGTGA. Trimming left V 5 bases short and J 4 bases short, with 11 bases between. The chain combines TRBV7-3 with TRBJ2-5; no reliable D call. The sequence was collected from a male donor with ankylosing spondylitis or in good health (not recorded which). The specimen sequenced was blood, either unsorted or a sorted T cell fraction (not recorded which). The chain's CDR3 is CASSASRGETQYF. For the CDR3, the DNA is TGTGCCAGCAGCGCTAGTCGTGGAGAGACCCAGTACTTC.